A selection of T cell receptor beta chains follows, all from one sample in a study of shared clonotypes between healthy human individuals. Profiled with immunoSEQ multiplex PCR; TCRdb holds only in-frame clones, not every one. The sample shows about a million clones, approximately 76% of them seen only once. Sequenced input: memory CD4+ T cells sorted from blood. These receptors came from a man aged 18 to 30 in good health. Each CDR3 is given with its conserved first and last residue. D genes are given only for firm matches. Expanded clones get a size class; other rows say once, few or many, or leave the size out.

size: NA; D: NA; J: TRBJ2-5; V: TRBV15; CDR3: CATSRDRRQALSETQYF; DNA: TGTGCCACCAGCAGAGATCGTCGGCAGGCATTGTCAGAGACCCAGTACTTC
size: NA; D: NA; J: TRBJ2-1; V: TRBV10-3; CDR3: CAISDDETLIEQFF; DNA: TGTGCCATCAGTGATGACGAGACACTTATAGAGCAGTTCTTC
size: NA; D: NA; J: TRBJ2-5; V: TRBV5-5; CDR3: CASSFILGPQETQYF; DNA: TGTGCCAGCAGCTTCATATTGGGCCCCCAAGAGACCCAGTACTTC
size: NA; D: NA; J: TRBJ2-1; V: TRBV4-1; CDR3: CASSQEPLRESSYNEQFF; DNA: TGCGCCAGCAGCCAAGAACCACTTAGGGAGAGCTCCTACAATGAGCAGTTCTTC
size: NA; D: TRBD1; J: TRBJ1-4; V: TRBV4-1; CDR3: CASSQEGAGGHFPTNEKLFF; DNA: TGCGCCAGCAGCCAAGAGGGAGCAGGGGGCCACTTTCCAACTAATGAAAAACTGTTTTTT
size: few; D: TRBD1; J: TRBJ1-1; V: TRBV2; CDR3: CASSAQSGGKTEAFF; DNA: TGTGCCAGCAGTGCTCAATCAGGGGGAAAAACTGAAGCTTTCTTT
size: NA; D: NA; J: TRBJ1-1; V: TRBV13; CDR3: CASGTTGRTEAFF; DNA: TGTGCCAGCGGAACAACAGGGCGAACTGAAGCTTTCTTT
size: once; D: TRBD2; J: TRBJ2-1; V: TRBV12-5; CDR3: CASGRGLAEHNEQFF; DNA: TGTGCTAGTGGTCGGGGACTAGCGGAGCACAATGAGCAGTTCTTC
size: many; D: TRBD2; J: TRBJ2-1; V: TRBV6-1; CDR3: CASSEVGGKVGEQFF; DNA: TGTGCCAGCAGTGAGGTGGGGGGGAAGGTTGGTGAGCAGTTCTTC
size: NA; D: NA; J: TRBJ2-2; V: TRBV30; CDR3: CAWSGTVFGELFF; DNA: TGTGCCTGGAGTGGAACAGTGTTCGGGGAGCTGTTTTTT
size: many; D: NA; J: TRBJ1-5; V: TRBV27; CDR3: CASSPGSDSRQPQHF; DNA: TGTGCCAGCAGCCCCGGCTCCGATTCTCGACAGCCCCAGCATTTT
size: few; D: NA; J: TRBJ2-5; V: TRBV5-6; CDR3: CASTTTGQAQETQYF; DNA: TGTGCCAGCACCACCACAGGGCAAGCCCAAGAGACCCAGTACTTC
size: NA; D: TRBD1; J: TRBJ2-1; V: TRBV30; CDR3: CAWGNRGSYNEQFF; DNA: TGTGCCTGGGGGAACAGGGGTTCCTACAATGAGCAGTTCTTC
size: NA; D: NA; J: TRBJ2-5; V: TRBV5-4; CDR3: CASSLDRIQETQYF; DNA: TGTGCCAGCAGCTTGGATAGGATCCAAGAGACCCAGTACTTC
size: NA; D: NA; J: TRBJ2-2; V: TRBV5-1; CDR3: CASRISGGQNTGELFF; DNA: TGCGCCAGCAGAATTTCCGGGGGCCAGAACACCGGGGAGCTGTTTTTT
size: many; D: NA; J: TRBJ2-4; V: TRBV30; CDR3: CAWSRNSLAKNIQYF; DNA: TGTGCCTGGAGTAGGAACTCTTTAGCCAAAAACATTCAGTACTTC
size: NA; D: NA; J: TRBJ2-6; V: TRBV10-2; CDR3: CASSGGRGAGANVLTF; DNA: TGCGCCAGCAGTGGAGGGAGGGGGGCTGGGGCCAACGTCCTGACTTTC
size: NA; D: TRBD2; J: TRBJ2-1; V: TRBV4-3; CDR3: CASSQGGTSGSLIF; DNA: TGCGCCAGCAGCCAAGGGGGGACTAGCGGGAGTCTGATCTTC
size: NA; D: NA; J: TRBJ2-5; V: TRBV28; CDR3: CASSTLGAGEQETQYF; DNA: TGTGCCAGCAGCACCTTGGGGGCGGGTGAACAAGAGACCCAGTACTTC
size: NA; D: NA; J: TRBJ2-5; V: TRBV29-1; CDR3: CSVEDKGFGQETQYF; DNA: TGCAGCGTTGAAGATAAGGGGTTCGGCCAAGAGACCCAGTACTTC
size: NA; D: NA; J: TRBJ2-1; V: TRBV4-1; CDR3: CASSQDWGGVNEQFF; DNA: TGCGCCAGCAGCCAAGATTGGGGCGGGGTAAATGAGCAGTTCTTC
size: NA; D: NA; J: TRBJ2-7; V: TRBV30; CDR3: CAWSPSPAAYEQYF; DNA: TGTGCCTGGAGCCCTAGTCCAGCGGCCTACGAGCAGTACTTC
size: NA; D: TRBD2; J: TRBJ2-5; V: TRBV11-3; CDR3: CASSLGAAGLGEETQYF; DNA: TGTGCCAGCAGCTTAGGGGCTGCGGGACTAGGGGAAGAGACCCAGTACTTC
size: NA; D: TRBD2; J: TRBJ2-2; V: TRBV2; CDR3: CASSPDSGSNTGELFF; DNA: TGTGCCAGCAGTCCAGATAGCGGGTCGAACACCGGGGAGCTGTTTTTT
size: once; D: NA; J: TRBJ1-5; V: TRBV7-2; CDR3: CASSLIQGPQHF; DNA: TGTGCCAGCAGCCTAATACAGGGGCCCCAGCATTTT
size: NA; D: NA; J: TRBJ2-5; V: TRBV11-2; CDR3: CASSASGAGETQYF; DNA: TGTGCCAGCAGCGCGTCAGGGGCGGGAGAGACCCAGTACTTC
size: NA; D: NA; J: TRBJ1-2; V: TRBV10-3; CDR3: CAISETSGALAGGGYTF; DNA: TGTGCCATCAGTGAGACGTCAGGGGCCTTGGCGGGAGGTGGCTACACCTTC
size: NA; D: NA; J: TRBJ2-7; V: TRBV10-3; CDR3: CAIRDNSYEQYF; DNA: TGTGCCATCAGGGACAACTCCTACGAGCAGTACTTC
size: NA; D: NA; J: TRBJ2-7; V: TRBV10-1; CDR3: CASSESGRGNEQYF; DNA: TGCGCCAGCAGTGAGTCGGGCAGGGGAAACGAGCAGTACTTC
size: NA; D: NA; J: TRBJ2-1; V: TRBV5-1; CDR3: CASSLPDFLSYNEQFF; DNA: TGCGCCAGCAGCCTCCCCGACTTTCTCTCCTACAATGAGCAGTTCTTC
size: NA; D: TRBD2; J: TRBJ2-3; V: TRBV19; CDR3: CASSSQRTSGSGGTDTQYF; DNA: TGTGCCAGTAGTTCTCAAAGGACTAGCGGGAGCGGGGGCACAGATACGCAGTATTTT
size: once; D: TRBD2; J: TRBJ2-7; V: TRBV6-1; CDR3: CASNQWDYSYEQYF; DNA: TGTGCCAGCAACCAGTGGGACTACTCCTACGAGCAGTACTTC
size: NA; D: NA; J: TRBJ2-5; V: TRBV7-8; CDR3: CASSLGGGRGTQYF; DNA: TGTGCCAGCAGCTTGGGCGGTGGACGTGGGACCCAGTACTTC
size: few; D: NA; J: TRBJ1-1; V: TRBV27; CDR3: CASSSAREGNTEAFF; DNA: TGTGCCAGCAGCTCCGCTCGGGAGGGGAACACTGAAGCTTTCTTT
size: NA; D: TRBD1; J: TRBJ1-2; V: TRBV18; CDR3: CASSGDQGAKGYTF; DNA: TGTGCCAGCTCCGGGGACCAGGGGGCGAAGGGCTACACCTTC
size: NA; D: NA; J: TRBJ2-7; V: TRBV5-4; CDR3: CASTPDPTSYEQYF; DNA: TGTGCCAGCACCCCCGACCCCACTTCCTACGAGCAGTACTTC
size: NA; D: TRBD2; J: TRBJ2-5; V: TRBV6-1; CDR3: CASSEPHSSGFQETQYF; DNA: TGTGCCAGCAGTGAACCACATTCTAGCGGATTCCAAGAGACCCAGTACTTC
size: NA; D: TRBD1; J: TRBJ2-5; V: TRBV2; CDR3: CASSPRTGTETQYF; DNA: TGTGCCAGCAGTCCCCGGACAGGGACAGAGACCCAGTACTTC
size: once; D: NA; J: TRBJ1-4; V: TRBV10-1; CDR3: CASSEGGPMEKLFF; DNA: TGCGCCAGCAGTGAGGGGGGCCCGATGGAAAAACTGTTTTTT
size: few; D: NA; J: TRBJ2-7; V: TRBV7-2; CDR3: CASSLVGSSYEQYF; DNA: TGTGCCAGCAGCTTAGTCGGGAGCTCCTACGAGCAGTACTTC
size: NA; D: TRBD1; J: TRBJ1-5; V: TRBV19; CDR3: CASIQTGINQPQHF; DNA: TGTGCCAGTATCCAGACAGGGATCAATCAGCCCCAGCATTTT
size: NA; D: NA; J: TRBJ2-7; V: TRBV11-2; CDR3: CASSPSYEQYF; DNA: TGTGCCAGCAGCCCGTCCTACGAGCAGTACTTC
size: NA; D: TRBD1; J: TRBJ1-2; V: TRBV28; CDR3: CASSLSSGGVDGYTF; DNA: TGTGCCAGCAGTTTATCGTCAGGGGGCGTCGATGGCTACACCTTC
size: NA; D: NA; J: TRBJ2-3; V: TRBV10-1; CDR3: CASSRNRATDTQYF; DNA: TGCGCCAGCAGTAGAAACAGGGCCACAGATACGCAGTATTTT
size: NA; D: TRBD1; J: TRBJ1-6; V: TRBV5-1; CDR3: CASSLRGQQDSYNSPLHF; DNA: TGCGCCAGCAGCTTGAGGGGGCAACAGGACAGTTATAATTCACCCCTCCACTTT
size: NA; D: NA; J: TRBJ1-4; V: TRBV7-9; CDR3: CASSLDVGGRNNEKLFF; DNA: TGTGCCAGCAGCTTAGACGTAGGGGGACGGAATAATGAAAAACTGTTTTTT
size: many; D: TRBD2; J: TRBJ2-3; V: TRBV6-5; CDR3: CASRQGLAGADTQYF; DNA: TGTGCCAGCCGTCAGGGACTAGCGGGGGCAGATACGCAGTATTTT
size: NA; D: NA; J: TRBJ2-1; V: TRBV5-1; CDR3: CASRKVGTDEQFF; DNA: TGCGCCAGCAGAAAAGTGGGGACGGATGAGCAGTTCTTC
size: once; D: TRBD2; J: TRBJ2-4; V: TRBV5-1; CDR3: CASSPGLAGGPGQYF; DNA: TGCGCCAGCAGCCCTGGATTAGCGGGAGGCCCTGGTCAGTACTTC
size: NA; D: TRBD2; J: TRBJ2-7; V: TRBV5-1; CDR3: CASSSSGSYEQYF; DNA: TGCGCCAGCAGCTCTAGCGGGTCCTACGAGCAGTACTTC